A single sample gave rise to the 22 T cell receptor beta chains below, sequenced in a study of a mutant IDH1 vaccine in newly diagnosed glioma. Time point: week 5, during vaccination. Doses of 300 ug of mutant IDH1 20-mer peptide were given with topical imiquimod. Antigens for these TCRs are unknown. The assay was immunoSEQ multiplex PCR, and TCRdb's table has in-frame clones only and misses some. This table has 39,000 or so clones, 75% to 80% appearing once. The sample here was PBMCs, taken from a glioma patient whose treatment included an IDH1 peptide vaccine. These receptors all stem from a man aged 35 to 55 with glioma.

This clone was recorded a few times. The J gene is TRBJ1-2, the V gene TRBV2; D gene ambiguous. Trimming stripped 4 bases from V and 6 bases from J, with 12 bases between. This CDR3 comprises 13 residues. CDR1 is SNHLY, CDR2 FYNNEI, per germline. Here the CDR3 reads CASSGVSINGYTF. Written as DNA, the CDR3 is TGTGCCAGCAGTGGGGTCAGCATTAATGGCTACACCTTC.

The J gene is TRBJ2-5, the V gene TRBV4-2; TRBD2 matches 9 bases. Germline loops: CDR1 LGHNA, CDR2 YNFKEQ. V was pared by 0 bases and J by 2 bases, with 13 bases of the junction left unmatched. There are 19 residues in the CDR3. The CDR3 loop is CASSQDAVPGLANQETQYF. CDR3 sequence (DNA): TGTGCCAGCAGCCAAGATGCTGTCCCGGGACTAGCAAATCAAGAGACCCAGTACTTC.

This clone was detected only a few times. The rearrangement joins TRBV27 to TRBJ2-7; unclear D gene. The V gene's germline CDR1 is MNHEY and CDR2 SMNVEV (reference sequence). Trimming removed 3 bases from V and 2 bases from J, with 8 bases in between. The CDR3 has 13 residues. This chain's CDR3 is CASSFGSTYEQYF. The CDR3 DNA follows: TGTGCCAGCAGTTTTGGGTCCACCTACGAGCAGTACTTC.

The rearrangement joins TRBV5-4 to TRBJ2-4; 8 positions match TRBD1. V shed 4 bases and J 9 bases; nucleotides not matched to a gene: 3. Per the germline V gene, CDR1 is SGHNT and CDR2 is YYREEE (reference sequence). The CDR3 has 12 amino acids. In DNA, the CDR3 is TGTGCCAGCAGCCACGGACAGGGCATTCAGTACTTC. Translated: CASSHGQGIQYF.

This sequence joins TRBV10-1 and TRBJ1-1; no firm D call. The germline CDR1 and CDR2 sequences are WNHNN and SYGVQD (reference sequence). V was pared by 4 bases and J by 1 base, with 7 bases between. This CDR3 is built from 13 residues. In DNA, the CDR3 is TGCGCCAGCAGTGGAACGTGGAACACTGAAGCTTTCTTT. It specifies CASSGTWNTEAFF.

This clone was seen more than once but under ten times. V and J are TRBV27 and TRBJ2-1; possible D gene TRBD1, 5 bases. CDR3 length equals 15 residues. With 2 bases removed from V and 6 bases from J, the gap between germline ends came to 14 bases. Germline CDR1 reads MNHEY; CDR2 reads SMNVEV (reference sequence). The CDR3 nucleotides read TGTGCCAGCAGTTTACGGGCAGGGTATCCCAATGAGCAGTTCTTC. Encoded protein: CASSLRAGYPNEQFF.

This sequence joins TRBV7-9 and TRBJ1-1; D may be TRBD1 (5 bases). CDR1 and CDR2 from the germline V gene are SEHNR and FQNEAQ (reference sequence). There are 15 residues in the CDR3. Trimming removed 3 bases at V and 3 bases at J, with 14 bases between. CDR3 amino acids: CASSFQAGAYTEAFF. In nucleotides, the CDR3 is TGTGCCAGCAGCTTTCAGGCTGGGGCGTACACTGAAGCTTTCTTT.

V and J are TRBV7-9 and TRBJ1-2, with 7 positions matching TRBD1. The V and J ends lost 0 bases and 0 bases, in that order; junction bases with no gene match: 1. Looked up from germline, CDR1 is SEHNR and CDR2 is FQNEAQ (reference sequence). The CDR3 runs 15 residues. CDR3: CASSLAGGANYGYTF. The CDR3 region has the DNA TGTGCCAGCAGCTTAGCAGGGGGCGCTAACTATGGCTACACCTTC.

The CDR3 here is CSVEGGLIGNTIYF. CDR3 DNA sequence: TGCAGCGTTGAAGGAGGGCTCATTGGAAACACCATATATTTT. This chain links TRBV29-1 with TRBJ1-3; D ambiguous. This CDR3 spans 14 amino acids. V lost 1 base and J 3 bases, leaving 10 bases between the germline ends. Per germline, CDR1 SQVTM and CDR2 ANQGSEA.

The genes are TRBV29-1 and TRBJ2-1; D is possibly TRBD2 (5 bases). There are 14 residues in the CDR3. The V and J ends lost 5 bases and 5 bases respectively, with 16 bases between them. In germline, CDR1 is SQVTM, CDR2 ANQGSEA. The DNA of the CDR3 is TGCAGCGTTATAAACCTAGTCGGGAACAATGAGCAGTTCTTC. Its protein product is CSVINLVGNNEQFF.

This clone was counted only a few times. DNA of the CDR3: TGTGCCAGCAGCGAAAGGTCGGGCGGCAATCAGCCCCAGCATTTT. It is translated as CASSERSGGNQPQHF. The J gene is TRBJ1-5, the V gene TRBV21-1. TRBV21-1 is a pseudogene segment. CDR3 size: 15 residues.

This clone has a single count. This rearrangement joins TRBV19 to TRBJ2-2; D may be TRBD2 (6 bases). V shed 7 bases and J shed 5 bases, with 11 bases lying between them. This CDR3 comprises 13 residues. Looked up from germline, CDR1 is LNHDA and CDR2 is SQIVND (reference sequence). CDR3 sequence (DNA): TGTGCCAGTAAGGCCCGGGGGACCGGGGAGCTGTTTTTT. Translation: CASKARGTGELFF.

The rearrangement joins TRBV19 to TRBJ2-3; weak D call: TRBD2 (6 bases). The CDR3 sequence is 12 residues long. V gave up 11 bases and J gave up 2 bases, with 11 bases separating them. Germline values: CDR1 LNHDA, CDR2 SQIVND (reference sequence). DNA of the CDR3: TGTGCCGCGGGCGGGGACACAGATACGCAGTATTTT. Translating it yields CAAGGDTDTQYF.

The chain recombines TRBV6-5 with TRBJ1-1; D is unresolved. The CDR3 covers 14 residues. The germline V and J ends were trimmed by 1 base and 0 bases, with 6 bases remaining between them. The V gene's germline CDR1 is MNHEY and CDR2 SVGAGI. The CDR3 region has the DNA TGTGCCAGCAGTTACTGGGCAGTGAACACTGAAGCTTTCTTT. It codes for CASSYWAVNTEAFF.

The J gene is TRBJ2-1, the V gene TRBV9; TRBD2 is a possible D gene (6 bases). The CDR3 is 14 residues long. Germline lookup yields CDR1 SGDLS and CDR2 YYNGEE. V was pared by 2 bases and J by 4 bases, with 10 bases between. CDR3 region: CASSVATSYNEQFF. The CDR3 coding sequence is TGTGCCAGCAGCGTGGCGACTAGTTACAATGAGCAGTTCTTC.

The V call is TRBV5-1, the J call TRBJ1-4, with a possible D match to TRBD1 (5 bases). V was cut by 0 bases and J by 3 bases, with 9 bases left in between. Germline V gene data show CDR1 as SGHRS and CDR2 as YFSETQ. The CDR3 covers 15 residues. The CDR3: CASSLGRGPNEKLFF. The CDR3 DNA follows: TGCGCCAGCAGCTTGGGTAGGGGTCCTAATGAAAAACTGTTTTTT. Full variable domain (rest looked up from reference TRBV5-1 and TRBJ1-4): KAGVTQTPRYLIKTRGQQVTLSCSPISGHRSVSWYQQTPGQGLQFLFEYFSETQRNKGNFPGRFSGRQFSNSRSEMNVSTLELGDSALYLCASSLGRGPNEKLFFGSGTQLSVL.

This chain links TRBV11-2 with TRBJ1-6; 7 positions agree with TRBD1. J gave up 0 bases and V 6 bases, and 2 bases lay outside the gene matches. The CDR3 length is 15 residues. The germline gives CDR1 SGHAT, CDR2 FQNNGV. DNA of the CDR3: TGTGCCAGCAGGGGACAGAGCTCCTATAATTCACCCCTCCACTTT. This encodes CASRGQSSYNSPLHF.

This chain connects TRBV4-1 to TRBJ2-1; either TRBD1 or TRBD2 may supply D (6 bases each). V was cut by 0 bases and J by 7 bases, with 16 bases left in between. This CDR3 region has 16 residues. Germline V CDR1 and CDR2: MGHRA, YSYEKL. The CDR3 nucleotides are TGCGCCAGCAGCCAAGAAGGAGCTAGGGGGGCTAATGAGCAGTTCTTC. It yields the protein CASSQEGARGANEQFF.

The chain employs TRBV30 and TRBJ2-7, with D possibly TRBD1 on 5 matching bases. Germline V lookup: CDR1 GTSNPN, CDR2 SVGIG (reference sequence). Trimming took 2 bases from V and 3 from J, leaving 8 bases between them. This CDR3 spans 12 amino acids. The CDR3 DNA reads TGTGCCTGGAGTTCACAGGTCTACGAGCAGTACTTC. Translation gives CAWSSQVYEQYF.

CDR3 coding DNA: TGTGCCAGCAGGAGACAGGGTTTGAATCAGCCCCAGCATTTT. As protein: CASRRQGLNQPQHF. The rearrangement links TRBV7-8 to TRBJ1-5; the match to TRBD1 covers 7 bases. The CDR3 is made up of 14 amino acids. V gave up 6 bases and J gave up 4 bases; unmatched junction bases: 6. The V gene's germline CDR1 is SGHVS and CDR2 FQNEAQ.

This chain links TRBV4-1 with TRBJ2-6, with 9 bases identical to TRBD1. After removal of 1 base from V and 2 bases from J, the junction contained 3 bases not matched to a gene. This CDR3 region has 17 residues. CDR1 MGHRA and CDR2 YSYEKL come from the germline V gene. The CDR3 sequence: CASSQGQGEAGANVLTF. The CDR3 nucleotides read TGCGCCAGCAGCCAAGGACAGGGGGAGGCTGGGGCCAACGTCCTGACTTTC.

The rearrangement uses TRBV29-1 and TRBJ1-1; maybe TRBD1 (5 bases). V was shortened by 5 bases and J by 1 base, with 11 bases between the two germline ends. This CDR3 has 13 amino acids. The germline V gene has CDR1 SQVTM and CDR2 ANQGSEA. The chain's CDR3 is CSVKQEPNTEAFF. The CDR3 DNA sequence: TGCAGCGTTAAACAGGAGCCGAACACTGAAGCTTTCTTT.